The 8 T cell receptor beta chains reported below all come from one sample, sequenced in a study of cytotoxic CD8 clonotypes in ibrutinib-treated CLL. Produced via immunoSEQ multiplex PCR; TCRdb's table is partial and in-frame only. The sample gives about 300,000 clones, approximately 79% of which show up once; about 5.3% is in the top ten. Material: PBMCs, obtained at disease progression, from a patient treated with ibrutinib. These receptors were collected from a human donor with chronic lymphocytic leukemia.

J is TRBJ2-7 and V is TRBV28, with D perhaps matching TRBD1 (5 bases). The CDR3 has 14 amino acids. With 3 bases removed from V and 3 bases from J, the gap between germline ends came to 12 bases. In germline, CDR1 is MDHEN, CDR2 SYDVKM. In DNA, the CDR3 is TGTGCCAGCAGTTTGGCAGGGTCAGGCTACGAGCAGTACTTC. The encoded protein is CASSLAGSGYEQYF.

The J gene is TRBJ2-4, the V gene TRBV6-5; TRBD2 aligns across 8 bases. V lost 5 bases to trimming and J lost 8 bases; unmatched junction nucleotides: 8. This CDR3 comprises 14 residues. Looked up from germline, CDR1 is MNHEY and CDR2 is SVGAGI. CDR3 sequence: CASSTPAGVDIQYF. CDR3 sequence (DNA): TGTGCCAGCAGTACACCAGCGGGAGTAGACATTCAGTACTTC.

The V gene is TRBV29-1, the J gene TRBJ1-1; D is unclear. This CDR3 has 10 residues. Between the trimmed V and J ends, which lost 7 bases and 4 bases, there was a span of 7 bases. Germline V gene lookup returns CDR1 SQVTM and CDR2 ANQGSEA. CDR3 region: CSGAVTEAFF. The CDR3, as DNA: TGCAGCGGGGCGGTCACTGAAGCTTTCTTT.

The chain joins TRBV11-2 to TRBJ2-7; TRBD1 matches 9 bases. The end of the DNA aligns better with TRBJ2-1, so the J call may be wrong. Germline V gene data show CDR1 as SGHAT and CDR2 as FQNNGV. The CDR3 consists of 14 residues. The CDR3 DNA reads TGTGCCAGCAGGAGGACCCGACAGGGGGTCGAGCAGTTCTTC. Protein product: CASRRTRQGVEQFF.

This clone showed up just a few times. The gene calls are TRBV9 and TRBJ2-1; D not resolved. Between the trimmed V and J ends, which lost 2 bases and 4 bases, there was a span of 7 bases. The CDR3 spans 13 residues. Germline assignment: CDR1 SGDLS and CDR2 YYNGEE. CDR3 coding DNA: TGTGCCAGCAGCGTCGGAACGTACAATGAGCAGTTCTTC. Protein product: CASSVGTYNEQFF.

A single count supports this clone. This chain links TRBV10-2 with TRBJ1-2; 9 nucleotides align to TRBD1. V shed 5 bases, J shed 6 bases, and the junction held 7 bases outside the gene matches. CDR1 is WSHSY and CDR2 is SAAADI in the germline V gene. There are 14 residues in the CDR3. The CDR3 sequence: CASSREQGADGYTF. In DNA form, the CDR3 reads TGCGCCAGCAGTAGGGAACAGGGGGCAGATGGCTACACCTTC.

V is TRBV4-3 and J is TRBJ2-1; 13 bases line up with TRBD2. CDR1 is LGHNA, CDR2 YSLEER, per germline. CDR3 length: 16 residues. V lost 0 bases to trimming and J lost 7 bases; unmatched junction nucleotides: 3. CDR3 in amino acids: CASSQEQGLAGNEQFF. DNA for the CDR3: TGCGCCAGCAGCCAAGAGCAGGGACTAGCGGGGAATGAGCAGTTCTTC.

The rearrangement links TRBV9 to TRBJ1-1; TRBD1 matches 7 bases. The CDR3 is 16 residues long. After removal of 4 bases from V and 4 bases from J, the junction contained 13 bases not matched to a gene. Germline assignment: CDR1 SGDLS and CDR2 YYNGEE. The CDR3 nucleotides are TGTGCCAGCAGCACCCGAAACAGGGGTCCGGTCACTGAAGCTTTCTTT. This encodes CASSTRNRGPVTEAFF.